This T cell receptor (beta chain) was recovered during a study of cytomegalovirus exposure and HLA in healthy donors (dated by TCRdb to 2017 to 2019). Context from the whole study: An earlier analysis of about 560 of the donors reported roughly 300 Gb of sequence data and around 100 million unique TCR beta sequences obtained from about 179 million T cells. The T cell repertoires of several hundred subjects were profiled by immunosequencing and related to cytomegalovirus serostatus. Among 300 to 450 genotyped donors of the cohort, an average of around 240,000 unique TCR beta nucleotide sequences were sequenced per donor, 15% to 20% of them non-productive. An early release covering 550 to 700 HLA-typed donors comprised approximately 300 gigabases of sequencing data and around 80 million unique TCR sequences. To predict cytomegalovirus infection status, the study brought together high-throughput TCR immunosequencing, statistical association of individual TCRs with disease status, and machine learning. Of the approximately 400 genotyped donors, 65% to 90% fell in the genetic ancestry cluster associated with self-reported Caucasian donors. In addition to the first cohort of 666 subjects, a separate validation cohort of about 120 different subjects was used. A later analysis re-examined previously published TCR beta repertoires from just over 650 donors and added high-resolution HLA genotyping to investigate patterns of TCR occurrence. The later analysis used no new phenotypic data to find candidate immune exposures, relying instead on TCR beta sequences and their occurrence across donors. Every discovery cohort repertoire had been produced on one sequencing platform. The study was designed to test whether signatures of past pathogen exposure could be identified by cataloging public T cell receptors. To decide whether each TCR beta V gene segment behaved as functional or pseudogenic, an earlier analysis of fewer than 750 of the donors relied on high-throughput TCR beta sequencing. Alongside the repertoire data, information on donor age, sex, ethnicity and CMV serostatus was compiled. In a later genetic analysis, genome-wide SNP genotypes for about three fifths of the roughly 670 donors were used, and that subset was treated as a discovery cohort. The number of typed donors differed by locus: about 620-640 for A, B, C, DRB1 and DQB1; approximately 520 for DQA1; some 590 for DPA1; and some 450 for DPB1. Roughly five DR-DQ haplotypes were treated as single units for association and clustering because of strong linkage in the cohort. Both class I and class II loci were covered by HLA typing, at four-digit resolution. Beyond this particular receptor, the publication reports: Most TCR sequences were seen in very few donors, while some public TCRs were found in many individuals. In a later genetic analysis, fewer N-insertions in productive TCRs were reported among donors in an Asian-associated ancestry cluster than the roughly 700-donor mean. The authors suggested that the approach could potentially be extended to other disease states and immunological phenotypes. According to a later analysis, most CMV-associated TCR beta chains appeared to be HLA-restricted, and the HLA associations seemed to be driven largely by CMV exposure. A later analysis reported that several top co-occurrence clusters appeared linked to parvovirus B19, influenza, CMV and Epstein-Barr virus. Correlated functional status among segregating V segments might be attributable to linkage disequilibrium, but an unknown experimental factor could not be ruled out. The 87-base-pair reads could not distinguish some IMGT-functional V segments, including TRBV6-2 and TRBV6-3, so those segments were excluded. A later analysis associated about 18,000 TCR beta sequences with specific HLA alleles at a false discovery rate of 0.05. A further reported finding was that TCR beta sequences accurately predicted the HLA-A and HLA-B alleles for most subjects in the first cohort. V-gene and J-gene trimming of TCR beta chains was associated with a missense DCLRE1C variant in a later genetic analysis, and the association was replicated in an independent cohort. Sequencing depth was assumed to be roughly uniform across donors in the presence/absence analyses, though that assumption may not hold. A total of fewer than 200 TCR beta chains were listed by the study as associated with cytomegalovirus. The sequencing pipeline was judged likely to have produced a cluster of highly shared sequence variants as a technical artifact. A later analysis found that HLA-associated TCR beta chains were more clonally expanded and had lower generation probabilities than equally common non-associated chains. Three of the identified cytomegalovirus-associated TCR beta chains were confirmed in vitro to be specific for cytomegalovirus antigens. The cohort was sequenced for TCR beta chains only, and without alpha or paired-chain data the features that could be detected were limited. According to a later analysis, TCR association rates differed among HLA loci, with DRB1 alleles showing the most associated TCRs and HLA-C alleles showing the fewest. CMV serostatus was the only immune exposure information available for the cohort. Assigning TCR associations to individual alleles was difficult when HLA alleles, especially DR and DQ, strongly co-occurred. An earlier analysis of several hundred of the donors showed that most TCR beta V segments appeared in productive rearrangements either about 87% or about 30% of the time, which broadly matched IMGT annotations. The classifier was reported to diagnose cytomegalovirus status with high specificity and sensitivity in both the original cohort and the validation cohort. Because counts were too low, approximately 18 rarely observed V segments, including chromosome 9 orphons, were excluded from the earlier analysis of 587 of the donors. HLA typing was unavailable for some donors at each locus, so association tests used only the typed subset.

In total, 500 to 700 healthy bone marrow donors made up the cohort. At the time of sampling, every cohort member was nominally healthy, though immune exposures that went unrecorded were likely present. The donor tested CMV seropositive and was one of the 289 seropositive cohort members. Each donor provided a peripheral blood sample, and peripheral blood mononuclear cells were used for TCR beta sequencing. The Qiagen DNeasy Blood Extraction Kit was used to extract genomic DNA from the blood cell samples. The library was made by the immunoSEQ multiplex PCR assay. A mixture of 60 forward primers for TCR Vbeta segments and 13 reverse primers for TCR Jbeta segments was used in the multiplex PCR. The CDR3 region of rearranged TCR beta genes was amplified from genomic DNA by a multiplex PCR assay. On the Illumina HiSeq System, the amplified TCR beta libraries were sequenced as 87-base-pair reads. The published analysis was carried out like this. A later analysis counted some 80 million unique TCR beta chains across the 666 repertoires, and around 9.9 million of these chains were shared by at least two donors. Raw reads were error-corrected and collapsed into unique sequences with a nearest-neighbor algorithm that merged closely related sequences to remove PCR and sequencing errors. CDR3 sequences were aligned to IMGT reference sequences to assign V, D and J gene segments. For a sequence to be retained, a match of at least six nucleotides was required to both a V gene segment and a J gene segment. A rearrangement was called productive if the CDR3 had no stop codons and remained in frame with V and J, and every other rearrangement was called non-productive. CDR3 was defined according to IMGT convention as the region running from the second conserved V-encoded cysteine to the conserved J-encoded phenylalanine. Sequences without an unambiguous match to a single V gene segment were excluded from the earlier analysis of a few hundred of the donors. In an earlier analysis of 587 of the donors, V segments were called functional above 56.7% productive rearrangements and were called segregating when the between-donor standard deviation exceeded 5%. A statistical classification framework was developed to diagnose cytomegalovirus status using the catalog of TCR beta chain sequences. In a later analysis, V and J genes were assigned by comparing TCR nucleotide sequences against IMGT/GENE-DB human TR gene sequences. The TCRdist pipeline was used in a later analysis to assign CDR3 sequences and most-parsimonious VDJ recombination scenarios. In a later analysis, every TCR beta chain was defined by the combination of its CDR3 amino acid sequence and its V-gene family, and reads without a unique V-gene family were dropped. As a way to deal with suspected cross-contamination and a sequencing artifact, a later analysis dropped 592 nucleotide sequences that were highly shared and had low generation probability. In a later analysis, a clonal expansion index was calculated for each public chain from normalized within-repertoire ranks of inferred template counts. In a later analysis, generation probabilities were computed with a VDJ recombination model fitted to out-of-frame rearrangements, and the resulting probabilities were checked against IGoR. Hypergeometric tests were used in a later analysis to score TCR-TCR, TCR-HLA and TCR-CMV co-occurrence, with a repertoire-size bias correction applied to the TCR pairs. A later analysis estimated false discovery rates by permuting HLA or CMV assignments 20 times. In a later analysis, co-occurring TCRs were grouped using DBSCAN, with TCRdist sequence similarity added in when clustering inside HLA-allele-positive subsets. Co-occurrence clustering excluded repertoires with fewer than 30,000 or more than 120,000 public chains, plus five with anomalous nucleotide sharing. TCRdb retrieved this table from immuneACCESS and kept in-frame rearrangements only. Not all clones are present; in checked studies, unresolved V genes account for under half, and no reason is known for the remainder. That table furnishes V, J and clone size, whereas the DNA furnished D and trimming. The sample records 150,000 to 200,000 clones, approximately 79% of which are singletons. The ten top clones hold 6.3% of the sample.

CDR1 and CDR2, per the germline V gene, are SNHLY and FYNNEI. The germline ends are 15 bases apart after V is trimmed by 7 bases and J by 8 bases. Taken from cysteine to phenylalanine, the CDR3 has 14 residues. Here the CDR3 DNA is all that survives: 42 bases in frame from base 1. Concerning this clone itself: Its antigen remains unidentified. Per-base qualities were not stored, and no clone one base away is much larger.

The V gene is TRBV2 and the J gene is TRBJ1-6; matching of 5 bases hints at TRBD1 as the D gene. The sample comprised PBMCs. This TCR came from a man aged 35-49 years in good health and CMV-seropositive. CDR3 region: CASTWGTIDSPLHF. Here is the DNA: TGTGCCAGCACATGGGGGACTATAGATTCACCCCTCCACTTT.